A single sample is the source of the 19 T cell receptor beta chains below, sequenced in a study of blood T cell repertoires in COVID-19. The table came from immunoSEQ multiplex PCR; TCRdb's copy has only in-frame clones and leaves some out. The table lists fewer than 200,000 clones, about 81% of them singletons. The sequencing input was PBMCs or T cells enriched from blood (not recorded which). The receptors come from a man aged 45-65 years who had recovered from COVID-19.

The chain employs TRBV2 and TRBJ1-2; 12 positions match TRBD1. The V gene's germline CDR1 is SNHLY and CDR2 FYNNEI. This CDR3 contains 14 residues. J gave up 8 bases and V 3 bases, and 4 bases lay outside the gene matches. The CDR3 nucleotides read TGTGCCAGCAGTGAGCGTGGGACAGGGGGCGGCTACACCTTC. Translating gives CASSERGTGGGYTF.

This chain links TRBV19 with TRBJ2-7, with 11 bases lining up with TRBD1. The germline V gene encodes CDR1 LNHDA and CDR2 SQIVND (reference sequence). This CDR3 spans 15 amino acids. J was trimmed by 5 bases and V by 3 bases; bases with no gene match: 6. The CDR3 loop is CASSMRTGGVDEQYF. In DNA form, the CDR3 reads TGTGCCAGTAGTATGAGGACAGGGGGCGTAGACGAGCAGTACTTC. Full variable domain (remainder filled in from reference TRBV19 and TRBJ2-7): DGGITQSPKYLFRKEGQNVTLSCEQNLNHDAMYWYRQDPGQGLRLIYYSQIVNDFQKGDIAEGYSVSREKKESFPLTVTSAQKNPTAFYLCASSMRTGGVDEQYFGPGTRLTVT.

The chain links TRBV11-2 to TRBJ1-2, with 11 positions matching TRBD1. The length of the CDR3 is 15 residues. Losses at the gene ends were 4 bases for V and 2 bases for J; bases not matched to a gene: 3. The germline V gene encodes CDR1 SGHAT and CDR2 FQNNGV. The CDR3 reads CASSWGQGGNYGYTF. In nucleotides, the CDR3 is TGTGCCAGCAGCTGGGGACAGGGGGGAAACTATGGCTACACCTTC.

DNA of the CDR3: TGTGCCAGCAGTGGTTCCGTCAGGGGCAACTCTGGAAACACCATATATTTT. Translating gives CASSGSVRGNSGNTIYF. The chain uses TRBV2 and TRBJ1-3, with a tentative D call TRBD1 (6 bases). The germline V and J ends were trimmed by 4 bases and 0 bases, with 16 bases remaining between them. Germline values: CDR1 SNHLY, CDR2 FYNNEI. The length of the CDR3 is 17 residues.

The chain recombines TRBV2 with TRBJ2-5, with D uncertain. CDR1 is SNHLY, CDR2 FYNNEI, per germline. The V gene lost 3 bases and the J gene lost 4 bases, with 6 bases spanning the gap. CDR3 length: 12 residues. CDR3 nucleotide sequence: TGTGCCAGCAGTGAGTACGGAGAGACCCAGTACTTC. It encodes CASSEYGETQYF.

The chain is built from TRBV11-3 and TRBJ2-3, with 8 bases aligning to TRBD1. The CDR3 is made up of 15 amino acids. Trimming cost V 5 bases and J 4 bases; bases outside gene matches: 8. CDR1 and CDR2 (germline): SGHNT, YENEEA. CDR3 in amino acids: CASSLGQGSADTQYF. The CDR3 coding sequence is TGTGCCAGCAGCCTCGGACAGGGTTCGGCAGATACGCAGTATTTT.

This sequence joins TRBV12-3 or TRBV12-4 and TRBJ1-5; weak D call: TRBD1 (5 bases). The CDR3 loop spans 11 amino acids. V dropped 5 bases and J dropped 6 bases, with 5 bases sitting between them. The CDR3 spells CASSTGQPQHF. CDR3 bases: TGTGCCAGCAGTACAGGTCAGCCCCAGCATTTT.

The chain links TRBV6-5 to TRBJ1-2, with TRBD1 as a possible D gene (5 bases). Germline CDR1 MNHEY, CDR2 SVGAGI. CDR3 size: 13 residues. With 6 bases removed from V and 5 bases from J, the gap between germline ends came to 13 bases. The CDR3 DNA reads TGTGCCAGCAGGGCCCCGGGGGGGTATGGCTACACCTTC. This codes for CASRAPGGYGYTF.

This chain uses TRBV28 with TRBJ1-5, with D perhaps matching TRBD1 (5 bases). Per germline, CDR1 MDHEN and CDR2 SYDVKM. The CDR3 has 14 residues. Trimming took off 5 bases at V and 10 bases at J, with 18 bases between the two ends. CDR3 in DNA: TGTGCCAGCAGTCCACAGGTAACGGGGGGTCCCCAGCATTTT. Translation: CASSPQVTGGPQHF.

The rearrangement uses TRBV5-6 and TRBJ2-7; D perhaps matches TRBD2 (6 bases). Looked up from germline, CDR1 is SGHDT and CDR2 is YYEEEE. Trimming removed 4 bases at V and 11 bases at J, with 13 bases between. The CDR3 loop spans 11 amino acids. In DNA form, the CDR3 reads TGTGCCAGCAGCCGGGACTCCCGGGAGTACTTC. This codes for CASSRDSREYF.

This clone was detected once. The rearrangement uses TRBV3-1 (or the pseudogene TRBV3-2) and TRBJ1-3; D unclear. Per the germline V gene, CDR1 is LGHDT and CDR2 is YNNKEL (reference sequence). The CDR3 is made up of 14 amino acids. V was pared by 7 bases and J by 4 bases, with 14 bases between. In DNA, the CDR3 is TGTGCCAGCACTGGGAGGGCGCGCGGAAACACCATATATTTT. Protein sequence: CASTGRARGNTIYF.

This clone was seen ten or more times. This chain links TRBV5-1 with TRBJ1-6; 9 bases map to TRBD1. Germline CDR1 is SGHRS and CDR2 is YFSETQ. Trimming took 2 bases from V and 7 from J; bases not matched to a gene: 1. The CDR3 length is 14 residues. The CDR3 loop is CASSFGTGNSPLHF. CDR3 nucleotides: TGCGCCAGCAGCTTCGGGACAGGGAATTCACCCCTCCACTTT.

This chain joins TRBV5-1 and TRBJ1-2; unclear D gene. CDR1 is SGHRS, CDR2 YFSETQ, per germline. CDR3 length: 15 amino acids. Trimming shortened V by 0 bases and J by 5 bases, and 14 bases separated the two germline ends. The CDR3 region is CASSLAASFEYGYTF. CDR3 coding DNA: TGCGCCAGCAGCTTGGCCGCTAGCTTTGAGTATGGCTACACCTTC.

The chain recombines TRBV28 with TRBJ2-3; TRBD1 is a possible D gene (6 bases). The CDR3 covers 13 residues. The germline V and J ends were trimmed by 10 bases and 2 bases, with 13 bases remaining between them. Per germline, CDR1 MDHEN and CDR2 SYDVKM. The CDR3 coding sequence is TGTGCCACCATGGACAGTTCCACAGATACGCAGTATTTT. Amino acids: CATMDSSTDTQYF.

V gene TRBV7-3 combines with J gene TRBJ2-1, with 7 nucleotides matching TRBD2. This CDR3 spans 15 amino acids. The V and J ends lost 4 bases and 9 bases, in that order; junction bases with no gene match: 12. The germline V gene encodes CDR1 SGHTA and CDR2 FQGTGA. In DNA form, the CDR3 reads TGTGCCAGCAGCTCGGGAGGTGGGCGGCAATCTGAGCAGTTCTTC. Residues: CASSSGGGRQSEQFF.

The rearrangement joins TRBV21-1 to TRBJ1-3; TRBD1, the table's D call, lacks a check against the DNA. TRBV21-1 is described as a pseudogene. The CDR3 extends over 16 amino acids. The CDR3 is CASSGQAIFSGNTIYF. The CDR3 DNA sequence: TGTGCCAGCAGCGGGCAAGCCATTTTCTCTGGAAACACCATATATTTT.

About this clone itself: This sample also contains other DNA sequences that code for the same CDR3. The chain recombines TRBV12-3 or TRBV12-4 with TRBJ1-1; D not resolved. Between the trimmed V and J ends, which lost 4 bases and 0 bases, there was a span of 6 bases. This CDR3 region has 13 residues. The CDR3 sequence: CASSSSVNTEAFF. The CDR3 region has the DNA TGTGCCAGCAGTTCCTCAGTGAACACTGAAGCTTTCTTT.

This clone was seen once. The DNA of the CDR3 is TGTGCCAGTACCTCGCGGGCTAGCGGGGGCAGGTCGGATACGCAGTATTTT. Its protein is CASTSRASGGRSDTQYF. This rearrangement joins TRBV19 to TRBJ2-3, with 10 bases identical to TRBD2. V trimming: 7 bases; J trimming: 6 bases; junction bases outside the gene matches: 16. Germline V CDR1 and CDR2: LNHDA, SQIVND (reference sequence). This CDR3 is built from 17 residues.

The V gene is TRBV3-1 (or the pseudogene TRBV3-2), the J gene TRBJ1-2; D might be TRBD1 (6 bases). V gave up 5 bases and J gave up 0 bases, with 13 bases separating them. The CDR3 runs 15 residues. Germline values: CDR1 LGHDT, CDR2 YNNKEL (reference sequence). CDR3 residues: CASSYTGLSNYGYTF. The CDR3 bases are TGTGCCAGCAGCTACACAGGGCTATCTAACTATGGCTACACCTTC.